Below are 15 T cell receptor beta chains sequenced from a single sample in a study of T cell responses to AZD1222 COVID-19 vaccine. Produced via immunoSEQ multiplex PCR; TCRdb's table is partial and in-frame only. The repertoire holds more than 80,000 clones, with approximately 91% as singletons. The material was peripheral blood, obtained on day 0 of AZD1222 vaccination. These TCRs come from an adult in good health.

The CDR3 is CASSQDRETQYF. CDR3 nucleotides: TGTGCCAGCTCGCAGGACAGAGAGACCCAGTACTTC. V is TRBV18 and J is TRBJ2-5; D perhaps matches TRBD1 (6 bases). Germline lookup yields CDR1 KGHSH and CDR2 LQKENI. The CDR3 covers 12 residues. Trimming stripped 6 bases from V and 4 bases from J, with 9 bases between.

The rearrangement uses TRBV19 and TRBJ2-3, with 7 bases that match TRBD2. The CDR3 contains 15 residues. Germline V gene lookup returns CDR1 LNHDA and CDR2 SQIVND (reference sequence). The V and J ends lost 5 bases and 5 bases, in that order; junction bases with no gene match: 10. CDR3 protein: CASSPSGGRGDTQYF. The CDR3 region has the DNA TGTGCCAGTAGTCCCTCTGGCGGGAGAGGAGATACGCAGTATTTT.

This sequence joins TRBV4-1 and TRBJ1-1; D not certain. The V end was cut by 1 base, the J end by 4 bases, with 7 bases between. The CDR3 has 13 amino acids. Germline V gene sequence: CDR1 MGHRA, CDR2 YSYEKL. CDR3 in DNA: TGCGCCAGCAGCCAAGCGGTAAGCACTGAAGCTTTCTTT. This gives the protein CASSQAVSTEAFF.

The chain uses TRBV5-6 and TRBJ2-7; 7 positions agree with TRBD1. CDR3 length: 13 amino acids. V lost 3 bases to trimming and J lost 7 bases; unmatched junction nucleotides: 7. Per the germline V gene, CDR1 is SGHDT and CDR2 is YYEEEE. This CDR3 reads CASSSQSRGEQYF. The DNA of the CDR3 is TGTGCCAGCAGCTCACAATCCAGGGGGGAGCAGTACTTC.

The rearrangement uses TRBV19 and TRBJ1-1; D call uncertain. Germline CDR1 and CDR2: LNHDA and SQIVND (reference sequence). CDR3 size: 15 residues. V lost 3 bases to trimming and J lost 4 bases, with 15 bases between them. The CDR3 sequence: CASSITGRVGTEAFF. The CDR3 DNA follows: TGTGCCAGTAGTATTACGGGGAGGGTGGGCACTGAAGCTTTCTTT.

V is TRBV21-1 and J is TRBJ1-2; the table gives TRBD1 as D, unverified against the DNA. TRBV21-1 is a recognized pseudogene. The CDR3 consists of 20 residues. CDR3 coding DNA: TGTGCCAGCAGCAAAGTTCGCCCCCCCCGGGACAGGAGAGCTAACTATGGCTACACCTTC. Its translation is CASSKVRPPRDRRANYGYTF.

V and J are TRBV6-5 and TRBJ1-1; D gene unclear. Per germline, CDR1 MNHEY and CDR2 SVGAGI. The CDR3 is 13 amino acids. Trimming took off 6 bases at V and 1 base at J, with 9 bases between the two ends. CDR3 in amino acids: CASSRTRNTEAFF. The CDR3 bases are TGTGCCAGCAGCCGAACAAGGAACACTGAAGCTTTCTTT.

The chain employs TRBV30 and TRBJ1-2, with D unclear. Trimming left V 0 bases short and J 4 bases short, with 9 bases between. The CDR3 loop spans 13 amino acids. Per germline, CDR1 GTSNPN and CDR2 SVGIG (reference sequence). The CDR3: CAWSVQQTYGYTF. The DNA for the CDR3 is TGTGCCTGGAGTGTCCAACAGACCTATGGCTACACCTTC.

This chain joins TRBV6-1 and TRBJ1-5, with D possibly matching TRBD1 (6 bases). The V gene's germline CDR1 is MNHNS and CDR2 SASEGT. With 4 bases removed from V and 7 bases from J, the gap between germline ends came to 20 bases. This CDR3 has 16 residues. The CDR3 loop reads CASSGQSGGAGQPQHF. The CDR3 DNA is TGTGCCAGCAGTGGCCAGTCGGGGGGCGCAGGGCAGCCCCAGCATTTT.

The chain employs TRBV18 and TRBJ1-3; TRBD1 agrees at 7 bases. Germline V lookup: CDR1 KGHSH, CDR2 LQKENI. V shed 0 bases, J shed 0 bases, and the junction held 8 bases outside the gene matches. This CDR3 has 18 residues. The CDR3 DNA is TGTGCCAGCTCACCACCGGGGGCAGGGGGAAGCTCTGGAAACACCATATATTTT. Residues: CASSPPGAGGSSGNTIYF.

Only one count was recorded for this clone. The chain uses TRBV6-5 and TRBJ1-1; 7 bases match TRBD1. Trimming removed 0 bases from V and 5 bases from J; junction bases left unmatched: 9. This CDR3 contains 16 residues. Germline CDR1 MNHEY, CDR2 SVGAGI. CDR3 sequence: CASSYSTGLLGTEAFF. The CDR3 bases are TGTGCCAGCAGTTACTCGACAGGGTTACTCGGAACTGAAGCTTTCTTT.

V usage is TRBV6-5 and J usage is TRBJ2-7; 9 bases fit TRBD1. The CDR3 extends over 15 amino acids. V trimming: 6 bases; J trimming: 5 bases; junction bases outside the gene matches: 11. The germline CDR1 and CDR2 sequences are MNHEY and SVGAGI. CDR3: CASRFGDRALNEQYF. Written as DNA, the CDR3 is TGTGCCAGCAGGTTCGGGGACAGGGCACTCAACGAGCAGTACTTC.

The chain recombines TRBV6-6 with TRBJ1-1; a weak D match, TRBD1 (5 bases). The CDR3 contains 13 residues. Germline V lookup: CDR1 MNHNY, CDR2 SVGAGI (reference sequence). V lost 5 bases and J 4 bases, leaving 11 bases between the germline ends. The CDR3 loop reads CASSAGTGTEAFF. CDR3 DNA: TGTGCCAGCAGTGCCGGGACGGGCACTGAAGCTTTCTTT.

The table lists this clone with a count of one. This chain joins TRBV10-3 and TRBJ2-2; unclear D gene. The CDR3 runs to 13 residues. V gave up 8 bases and J gave up 1 base, with 8 bases separating them. CDR1 and CDR2 (germline): ENHRY, SYGVKD. This CDR3 is CAIRRENTGELFF. CDR3 in DNA: TGTGCCATCCGCCGAGAGAACACCGGGGAGCTGTTTTTT.

A remark on this clone: Compared with germline, one end of the junction differs, possibly owing to a read error. The chain links TRBV3-1 (or the pseudogene TRBV3-2) to TRBJ1-2, with D perhaps matching TRBD1 (6 bases). Germline loops: CDR1 LGHDT, CDR2 YNNKEL (reference sequence). The CDR3 runs 17 residues. The CDR3 DNA sequence: TGTGCCAGCAGTCAAGAAAGTACGGGACACTCTAACTATGGCTACACCTTC. Translated, it gives CASSQESTGHSNYGYTF.